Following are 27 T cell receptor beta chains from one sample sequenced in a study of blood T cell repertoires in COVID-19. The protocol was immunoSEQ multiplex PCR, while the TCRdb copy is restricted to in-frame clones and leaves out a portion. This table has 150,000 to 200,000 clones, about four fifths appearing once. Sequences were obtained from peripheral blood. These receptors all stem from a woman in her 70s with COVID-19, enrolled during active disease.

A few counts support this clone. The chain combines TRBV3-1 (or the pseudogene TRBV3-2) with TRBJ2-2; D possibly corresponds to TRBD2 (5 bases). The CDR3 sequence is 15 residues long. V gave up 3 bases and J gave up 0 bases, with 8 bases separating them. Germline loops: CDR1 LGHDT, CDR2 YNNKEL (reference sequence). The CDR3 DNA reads TGTGCCAGCAGCCACGGGGTGGCGAACACCGGGGAGCTGTTTTTT. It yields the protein CASSHGVANTGELFF.

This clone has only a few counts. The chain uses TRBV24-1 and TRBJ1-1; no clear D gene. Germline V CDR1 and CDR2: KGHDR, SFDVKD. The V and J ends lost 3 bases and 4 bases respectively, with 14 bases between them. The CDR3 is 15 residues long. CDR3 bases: TGTGCCACCAGTGATGATGACACAGAGGGCACTGAAGCTTTCTTT. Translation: CATSDDDTEGTEAFF.

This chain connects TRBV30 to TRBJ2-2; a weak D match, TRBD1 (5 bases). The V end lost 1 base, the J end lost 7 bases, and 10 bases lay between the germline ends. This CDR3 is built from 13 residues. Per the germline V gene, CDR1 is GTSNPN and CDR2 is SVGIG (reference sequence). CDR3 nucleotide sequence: TGTGCCTGGAGTGCTGACAGCAGCGGGGAGCTGTTTTTT. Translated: CAWSADSSGELFF.

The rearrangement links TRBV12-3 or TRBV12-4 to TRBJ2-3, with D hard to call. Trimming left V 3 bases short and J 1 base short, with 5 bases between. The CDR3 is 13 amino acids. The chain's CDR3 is CASSFSGTDTQYF. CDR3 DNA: TGTGCCAGCAGTTTCTCAGGCACAGATACGCAGTATTTT.

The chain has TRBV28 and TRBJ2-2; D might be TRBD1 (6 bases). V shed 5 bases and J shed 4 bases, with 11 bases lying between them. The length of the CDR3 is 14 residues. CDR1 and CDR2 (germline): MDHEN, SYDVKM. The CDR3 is CASSPQGGTGELFF. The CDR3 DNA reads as TGTGCCAGCAGTCCTCAAGGGGGCACCGGGGAGCTGTTTTTT.

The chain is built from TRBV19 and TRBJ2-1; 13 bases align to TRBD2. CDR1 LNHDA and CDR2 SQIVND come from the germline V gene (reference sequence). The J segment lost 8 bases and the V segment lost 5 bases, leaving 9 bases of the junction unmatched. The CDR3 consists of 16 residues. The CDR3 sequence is CASSSRTSGRSDEQFF. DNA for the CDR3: TGTGCCAGTAGTTCGAGGACTAGCGGGAGAAGCGATGAGCAGTTCTTC.

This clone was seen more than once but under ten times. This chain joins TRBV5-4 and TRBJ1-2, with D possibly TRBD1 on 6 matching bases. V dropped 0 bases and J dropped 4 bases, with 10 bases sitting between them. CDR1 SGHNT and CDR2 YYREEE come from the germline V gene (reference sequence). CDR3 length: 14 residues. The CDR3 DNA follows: TGTGCCAGCAGCTTGGACAGGGAGTCCTATGGCTACACCTTC. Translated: CASSLDRESYGYTF.

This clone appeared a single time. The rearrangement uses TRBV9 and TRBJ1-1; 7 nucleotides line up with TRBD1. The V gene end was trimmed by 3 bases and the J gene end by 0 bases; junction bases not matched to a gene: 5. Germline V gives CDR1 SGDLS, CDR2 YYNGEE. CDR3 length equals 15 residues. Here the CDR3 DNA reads TGTGCCAGCAGCGGCACGGGGACAGTGAACACTGAAGCTTTCTTT. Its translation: CASSGTGTVNTEAFF.

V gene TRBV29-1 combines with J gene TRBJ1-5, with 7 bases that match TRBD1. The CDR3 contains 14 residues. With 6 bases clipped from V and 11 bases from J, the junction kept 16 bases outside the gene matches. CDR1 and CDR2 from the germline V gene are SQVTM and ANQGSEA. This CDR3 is CSVPGTGDGGAQHF. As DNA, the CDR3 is TGCAGCGTCCCGGGAACAGGGGACGGGGGGGCCCAGCATTTT.

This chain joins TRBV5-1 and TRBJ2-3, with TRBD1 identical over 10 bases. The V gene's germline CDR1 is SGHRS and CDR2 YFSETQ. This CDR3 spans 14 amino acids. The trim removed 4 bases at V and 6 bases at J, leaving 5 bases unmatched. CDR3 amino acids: CASSKDRGEDTQYF. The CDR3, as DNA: TGCGCCAGCAGCAAGGACAGGGGGGAGGATACGCAGTATTTT.

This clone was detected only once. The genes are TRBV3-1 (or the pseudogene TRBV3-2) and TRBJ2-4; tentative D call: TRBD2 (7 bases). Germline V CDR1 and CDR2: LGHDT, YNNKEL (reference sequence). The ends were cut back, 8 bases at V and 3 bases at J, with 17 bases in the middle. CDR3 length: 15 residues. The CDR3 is CASASRGAFKNIQYF. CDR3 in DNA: TGTGCCAGCGCGTCACGGGGGGCTTTCAAAAACATTCAGTACTTC.

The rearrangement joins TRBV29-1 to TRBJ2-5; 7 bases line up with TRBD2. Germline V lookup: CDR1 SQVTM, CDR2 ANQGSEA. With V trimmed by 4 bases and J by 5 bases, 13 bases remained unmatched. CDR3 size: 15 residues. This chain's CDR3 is CSVGDAAGVWETQYF. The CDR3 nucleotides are TGCAGCGTTGGGGACGCGGCGGGAGTTTGGGAGACCCAGTACTTC.

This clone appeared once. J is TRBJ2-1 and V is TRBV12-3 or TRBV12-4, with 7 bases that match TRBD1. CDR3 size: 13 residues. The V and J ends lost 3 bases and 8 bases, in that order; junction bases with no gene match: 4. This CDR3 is CASSFSGGYEQFF. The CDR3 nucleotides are TGTGCCAGCAGTTTCTCAGGGGGTTATGAGCAGTTCTTC.

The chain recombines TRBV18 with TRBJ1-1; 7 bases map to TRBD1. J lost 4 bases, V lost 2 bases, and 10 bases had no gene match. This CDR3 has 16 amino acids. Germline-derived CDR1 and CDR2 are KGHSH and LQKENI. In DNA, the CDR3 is TGTGCCAGCTCACCAGTACAGACAGGGACGACCACTGAAGCTTTCTTT. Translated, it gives CASSPVQTGTTTEAFF. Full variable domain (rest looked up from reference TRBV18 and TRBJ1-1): NAGVMQNPRHLVRRRGQEARLRCSPMKGHSHVYWYRQLPEEGLKFMVYLQKENIIDESGMPKERFSAEFPKEGPSILRIQQVVRGDSAAYFCASSPVQTGTTTEAFFGQGTRLTVV.

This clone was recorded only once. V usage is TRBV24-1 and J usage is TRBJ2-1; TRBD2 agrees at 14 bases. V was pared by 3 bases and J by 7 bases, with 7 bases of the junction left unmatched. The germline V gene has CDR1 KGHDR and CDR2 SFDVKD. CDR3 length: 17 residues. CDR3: CATSDPGTSGSINEQFF. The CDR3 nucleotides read TGTGCCACCAGTGATCCCGGGACTAGCGGGAGTATTAATGAGCAGTTCTTC.

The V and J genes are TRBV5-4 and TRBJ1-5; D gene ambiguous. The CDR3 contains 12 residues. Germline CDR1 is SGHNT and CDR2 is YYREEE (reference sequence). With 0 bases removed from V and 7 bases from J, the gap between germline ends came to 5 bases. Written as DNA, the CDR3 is TGTGCCAGCAGCTTGGATAGACAGCCCCAGCATTTT. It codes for CASSLDRQPQHF.

Written as DNA, the CDR3 is TGTGCCAGCACCTATGTGGCGGGGGACACCATATATTTT. Translating gives CASTYVAGDTIYF. The chain couples TRBV7-9 to TRBJ1-3, with D perhaps TRBD1 (5 bases). CDR1 is SEHNR, CDR2 FQNEAQ, per germline (reference sequence). The V end was cut by 7 bases, the J end by 8 bases, with 15 bases between. The CDR3 is 13 amino acids.

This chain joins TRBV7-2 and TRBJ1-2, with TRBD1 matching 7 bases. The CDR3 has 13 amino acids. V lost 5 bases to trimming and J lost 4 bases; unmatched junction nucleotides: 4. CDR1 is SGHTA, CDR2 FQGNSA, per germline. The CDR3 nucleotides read TGTGCCAGCAGCCTTGGGACAGTCTATGGCTACACCTTC. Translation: CASSLGTVYGYTF.

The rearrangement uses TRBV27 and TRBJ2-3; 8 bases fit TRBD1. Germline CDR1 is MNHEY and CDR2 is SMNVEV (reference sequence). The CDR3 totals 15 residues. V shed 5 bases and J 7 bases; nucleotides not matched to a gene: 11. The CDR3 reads CASSPGQVLSYTQYF. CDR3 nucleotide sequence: TGTGCCAGCAGTCCGGGACAGGTCCTATCTTATACGCAGTATTTT.

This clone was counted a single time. CDR3: CASSDRPGTSGTGELFF. CDR3 bases: TGCGCCAGCAGCGACCGACCCGGGACTAGCGGCACCGGGGAGCTGTTTTTT. The chain carries TRBV5-1 and TRBJ2-2; TRBD2 agrees at 11 bases. Germline V CDR1 and CDR2: SGHRS, YFSETQ. The length of the CDR3 is 17 residues. With V trimmed by 4 bases and J by 4 bases, 9 bases remained unmatched.

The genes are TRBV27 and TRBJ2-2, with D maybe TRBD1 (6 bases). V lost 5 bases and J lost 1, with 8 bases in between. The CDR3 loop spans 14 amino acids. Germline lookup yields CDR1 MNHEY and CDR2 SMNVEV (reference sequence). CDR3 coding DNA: TGTGCCAGCAGTATGGGACAGAACACCGGGGAGCTGTTTTTT. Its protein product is CASSMGQNTGELFF.

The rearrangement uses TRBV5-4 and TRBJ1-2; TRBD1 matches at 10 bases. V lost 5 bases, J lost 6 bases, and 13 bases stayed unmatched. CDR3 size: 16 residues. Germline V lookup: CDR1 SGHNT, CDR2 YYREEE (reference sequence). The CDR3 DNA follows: TGTGCCAGCAGTGGAGACAGGGGGCCGACGAGGAATGGCTACACCTTC. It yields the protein CASSGDRGPTRNGYTF.

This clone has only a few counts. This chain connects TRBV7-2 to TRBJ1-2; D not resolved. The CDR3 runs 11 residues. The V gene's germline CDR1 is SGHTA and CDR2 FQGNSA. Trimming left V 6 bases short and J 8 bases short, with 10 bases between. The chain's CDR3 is CASSSGVGYTF. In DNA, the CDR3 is TGTGCCAGCAGTTCCGGGGTCGGCTACACCTTC.

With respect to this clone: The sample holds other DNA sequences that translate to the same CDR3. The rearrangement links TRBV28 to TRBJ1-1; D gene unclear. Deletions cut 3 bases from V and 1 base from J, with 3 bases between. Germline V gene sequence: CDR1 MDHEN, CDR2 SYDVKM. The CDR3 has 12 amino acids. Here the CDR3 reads CASSLRNTEAFF. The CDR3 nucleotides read TGTGCCAGCAGTTTGCGGAACACTGAAGCTTTCTTT.

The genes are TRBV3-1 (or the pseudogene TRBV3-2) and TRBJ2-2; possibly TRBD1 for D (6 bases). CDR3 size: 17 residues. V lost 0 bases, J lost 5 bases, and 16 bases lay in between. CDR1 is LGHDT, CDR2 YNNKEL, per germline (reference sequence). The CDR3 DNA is TGTGCCAGCAGCCAAGATGCAGAAAGGGGGTATACCGGGGAGCTGTTTTTT. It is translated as CASSQDAERGYTGELFF.

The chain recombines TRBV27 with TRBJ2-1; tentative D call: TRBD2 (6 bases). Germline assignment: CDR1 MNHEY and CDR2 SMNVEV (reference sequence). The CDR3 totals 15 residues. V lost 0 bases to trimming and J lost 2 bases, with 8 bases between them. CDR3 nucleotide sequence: TGTGCCAGCAGTTTATCGGGACTTCCCTACAATGAGCAGTTCTTC. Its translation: CASSLSGLPYNEQFF.

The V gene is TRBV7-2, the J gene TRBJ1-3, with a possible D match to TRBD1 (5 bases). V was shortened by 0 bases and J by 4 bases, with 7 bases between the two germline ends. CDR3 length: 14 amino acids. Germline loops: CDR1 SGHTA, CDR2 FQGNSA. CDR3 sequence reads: CASSLAAGGNTIYF. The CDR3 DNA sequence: TGTGCCAGCAGCTTAGCGGCAGGGGGAAACACCATATATTTT.